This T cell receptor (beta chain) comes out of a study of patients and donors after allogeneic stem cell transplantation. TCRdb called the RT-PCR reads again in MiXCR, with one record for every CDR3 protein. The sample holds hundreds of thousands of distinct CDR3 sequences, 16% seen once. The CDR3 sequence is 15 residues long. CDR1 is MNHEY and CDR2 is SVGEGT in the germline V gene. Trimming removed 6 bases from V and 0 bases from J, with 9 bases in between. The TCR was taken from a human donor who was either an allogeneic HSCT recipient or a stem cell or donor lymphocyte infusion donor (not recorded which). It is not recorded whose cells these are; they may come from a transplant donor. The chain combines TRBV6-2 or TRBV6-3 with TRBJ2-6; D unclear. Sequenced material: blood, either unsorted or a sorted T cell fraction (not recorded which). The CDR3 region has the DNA TGTGCCAGCAGAGACACCTTCTCTGGGGCCAACGTCCTGACTTTC. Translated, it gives CASRDTFSGANVLTF.